The 2 T cell receptor beta chains presented below share a single source sample, sequenced in a study of CD8 T cells in ankylosing spondylitis. A single record per CDR3 protein comes from TCRdb applying MiXCR to the 5' RACE reads. The sample records 37,000 or so distinct CDR3 sequences, 16% being singletons. Material: blood. The receptors originated from a male donor with ankylosing spondylitis or in good health (not recorded which).

This clonotype was counted between two and nine times. The V and J genes are TRBV12-3 or TRBV12-4 and TRBJ2-2; perhaps D is TRBD1 or TRBD2 (5 bases each). The CDR3 covers 15 residues. The ends were cut back, 6 bases at V and 1 base at J, with 12 bases in the middle. CDR3 loop: CASRARGGNTGELFF. CDR3 in DNA: TGTGCCAGCAGGGCCCGGGGCGGGAACACCGGGGAGCTGTTTTTT.

This clonotype was seen a few times. J is TRBJ2-2 and V is TRBV3-1; no reliable D call. The V and J ends lost 2 bases and 7 bases respectively, with 5 bases between them. Germline CDR1 and CDR2: LGHDT and YNNKEL (reference sequence). The CDR3 runs to 12 residues. The CDR3 DNA reads TGTGCCAGCAGCCAACCATACGGGGAGCTGTTTTTT. Amino acids: CASSQPYGELFF.